This TCR beta chain was identified in a study of cytomegalovirus exposure and HLA in healthy donors. The V gene's germline CDR1 is SGHTA and CDR2 FQGNSA. This CDR3 contains 11 residues. The V and J ends lost 10 bases and 2 bases respectively, with 8 bases between them. Overall study findings and caveats: In vitro experiments confirmed that a few CMV-associated chains were specific for CMV antigens. Fewer N-insertions (relative to the roughly 670-donor mean) were reportedly seen in an Asian-associated ancestry cluster in a later analysis. Excluded were some V segments that proved indistinguishable, including TRBV6-2 and TRBV6-3. Further analysis, carried out later, found HLA-associated TCR beta chains more clonally expanded than equally common other chains.

The primer mix had 60 Vbeta and 13 Jbeta primers. Profiling relied on immunoSEQ multiplex PCR, and the TCRdb table lists in-frame clones only, not all of them. This sample has 160,000 or so clones, with approximately 85% found just once. A single count supports this clone. As yet, its antigen is unknown. The sequencing sample was made of PBMCs. This sequence joins TRBV7-2 and TRBJ1-2; weak D call: TRBD1 (5 bases). This clonotype was sampled from a woman aged 18-29 years in good health and CMV-seronegative. CDR3 sequence reads: CATGENYGYTF. For the CDR3, the DNA is TGTGCCACGGGGGAAAACTATGGCTACACCTTC. Complete variable domain (other parts from reference TRBV7-2 and TRBJ1-2): GAGVSQSPSNKVTEKGKDVELRCDPISGHTALYWYRQSLGQGLEFLIYFQGNSAPDKSGLPSDRFSAERTGGSVSTLTIQRTQQEDSAVYLCATGENYGYTFGSGTRLTVV.